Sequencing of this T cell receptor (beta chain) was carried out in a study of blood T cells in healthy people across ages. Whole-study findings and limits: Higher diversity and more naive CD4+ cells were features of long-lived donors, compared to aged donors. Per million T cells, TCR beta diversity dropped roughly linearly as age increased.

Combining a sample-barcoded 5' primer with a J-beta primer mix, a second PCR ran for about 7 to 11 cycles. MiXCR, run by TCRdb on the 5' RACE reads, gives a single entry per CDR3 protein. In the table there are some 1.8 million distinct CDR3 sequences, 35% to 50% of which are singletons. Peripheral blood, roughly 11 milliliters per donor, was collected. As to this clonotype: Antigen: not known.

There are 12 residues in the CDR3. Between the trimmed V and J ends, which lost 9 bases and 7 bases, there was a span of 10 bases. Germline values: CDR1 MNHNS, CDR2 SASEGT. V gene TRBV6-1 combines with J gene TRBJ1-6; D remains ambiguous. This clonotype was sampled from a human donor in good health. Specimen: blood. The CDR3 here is CASRFGNSPLHF. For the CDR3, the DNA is TGTGCCAGTCGGTTTGGGAATTCACCCCTCCACTTT.